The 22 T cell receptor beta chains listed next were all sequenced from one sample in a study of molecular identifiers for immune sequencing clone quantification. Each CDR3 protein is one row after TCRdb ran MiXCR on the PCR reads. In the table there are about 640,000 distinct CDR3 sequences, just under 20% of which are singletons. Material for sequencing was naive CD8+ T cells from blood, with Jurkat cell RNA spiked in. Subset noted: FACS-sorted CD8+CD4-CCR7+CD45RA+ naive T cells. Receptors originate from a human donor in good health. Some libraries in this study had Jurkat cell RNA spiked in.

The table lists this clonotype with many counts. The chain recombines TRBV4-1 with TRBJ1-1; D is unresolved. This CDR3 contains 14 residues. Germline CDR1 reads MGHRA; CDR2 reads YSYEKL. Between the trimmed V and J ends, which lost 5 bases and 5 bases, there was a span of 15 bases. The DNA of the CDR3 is TGCGCCAGCAGCACTAGAGCTTCTTTTACTGAAGCTTTCTTT. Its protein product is CASSTRASFTEAFF.

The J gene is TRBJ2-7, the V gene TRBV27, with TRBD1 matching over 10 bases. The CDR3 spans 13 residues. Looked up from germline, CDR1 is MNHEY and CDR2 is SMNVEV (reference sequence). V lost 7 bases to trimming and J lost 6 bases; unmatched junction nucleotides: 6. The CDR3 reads CASTTGGRAEQYF. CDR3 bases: TGTGCCAGCACGACAGGGGGCCGCGCCGAGCAGTACTTC.

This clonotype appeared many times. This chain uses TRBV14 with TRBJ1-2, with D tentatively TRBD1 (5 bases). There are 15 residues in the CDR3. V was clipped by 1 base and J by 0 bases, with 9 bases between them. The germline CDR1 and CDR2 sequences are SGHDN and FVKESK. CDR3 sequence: CASSQVTGSNYGYTF. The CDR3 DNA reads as TGTGCCAGCAGCCAAGTAACAGGTTCTAACTATGGCTACACCTTC.

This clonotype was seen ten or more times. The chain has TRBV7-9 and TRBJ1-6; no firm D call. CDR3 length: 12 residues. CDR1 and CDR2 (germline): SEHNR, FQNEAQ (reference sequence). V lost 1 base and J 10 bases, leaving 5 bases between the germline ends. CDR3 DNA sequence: TGTGCCAGCAGCTTAGTGTCATCACCCCTCCACTTT. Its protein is CASSLVSSPLHF.

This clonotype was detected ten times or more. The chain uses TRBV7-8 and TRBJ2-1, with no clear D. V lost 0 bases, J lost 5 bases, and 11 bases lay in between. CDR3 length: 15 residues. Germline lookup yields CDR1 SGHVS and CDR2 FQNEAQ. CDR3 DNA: TGTGCCAGCAGCTTAGCGCCTTTCGGGCACAATGAGCAGTTCTTC. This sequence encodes CASSLAPFGHNEQFF.

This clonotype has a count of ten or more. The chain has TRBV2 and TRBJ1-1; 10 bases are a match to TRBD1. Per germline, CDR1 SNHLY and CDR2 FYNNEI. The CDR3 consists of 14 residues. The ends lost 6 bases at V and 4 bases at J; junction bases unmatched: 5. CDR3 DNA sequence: TGTGCCAGCAGCTATAGGACAGGGGGCACTGAAGCTTTCTTT. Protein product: CASSYRTGGTEAFF.

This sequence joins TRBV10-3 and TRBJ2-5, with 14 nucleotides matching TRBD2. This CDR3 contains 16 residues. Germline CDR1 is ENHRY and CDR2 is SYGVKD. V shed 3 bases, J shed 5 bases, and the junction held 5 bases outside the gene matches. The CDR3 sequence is CAISDGTSGSMETQYF. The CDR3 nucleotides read TGTGCCATCAGTGACGGGACTAGCGGGAGTATGGAGACCCAGTACTTC.

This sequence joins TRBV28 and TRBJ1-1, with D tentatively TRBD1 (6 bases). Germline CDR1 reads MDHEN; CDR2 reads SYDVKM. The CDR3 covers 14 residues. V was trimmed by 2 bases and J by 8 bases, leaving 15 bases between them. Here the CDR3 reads CASSLGGGLREAFF. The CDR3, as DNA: TGTGCCAGCAGTTTAGGTGGGGGCCTCAGGGAAGCTTTCTTT.

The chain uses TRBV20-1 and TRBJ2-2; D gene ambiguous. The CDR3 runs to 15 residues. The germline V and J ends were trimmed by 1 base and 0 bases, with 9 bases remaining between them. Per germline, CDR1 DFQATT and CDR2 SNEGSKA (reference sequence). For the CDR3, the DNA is TGCAGTGCTAGAGGACTGAATACGAACACCGGGGAGCTGTTTTTT. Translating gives CSARGLNTNTGELFF.

The CDR3 DNA reads as TGTGCCAGCAGCAATAGCGGGGGGGAACAAGAGACCCAGTACTTC. Its protein product is CASSNSGGEQETQYF. This rearrangement joins TRBV9 to TRBJ2-5; TRBD2 matches at 11 bases. Looked up from germline, CDR1 is SGDLS and CDR2 is YYNGEE. V shed 4 bases and J 2 bases; nucleotides not matched to a gene: 4. CDR3 length: 15 amino acids.

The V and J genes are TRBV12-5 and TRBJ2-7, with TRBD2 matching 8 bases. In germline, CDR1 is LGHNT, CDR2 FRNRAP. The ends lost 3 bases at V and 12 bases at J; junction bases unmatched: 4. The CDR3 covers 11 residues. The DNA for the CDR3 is TGTGCTAGTGGTTTAGCGGGAGCGGGGTACTTC. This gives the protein CASGLAGAGYF. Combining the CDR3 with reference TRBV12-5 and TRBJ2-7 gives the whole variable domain DARVTQTPRHKVTEMGQEVTMRCQPILGHNTVFWYRQTMMQGLELLAYFRNRAPLDDSGMPKDRFSAEMPDATLATLKIQPSEPRDSAVYFCASGLAGAGYFGPGTRLTVT.

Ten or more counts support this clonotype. CDR3 bases: TGCAGCGTTGTGGTAGGGTCGGTTGCCTACACCTTC. Protein: CSVVVGSVAYTF. The chain carries TRBV29-1 and TRBJ1-2, with unresolved D. Germline values: CDR1 SQVTM, CDR2 ANQGSEA. V was trimmed by 4 bases and J by 10 bases, leaving 16 bases between them. The CDR3 covers 12 residues. Using reference TRBV29-1 and TRBJ1-2 for the parts outside the CDR3, the full variable domain is SAVISQKPSRDICQRGTSLTIQCQVDSQVTMMFWYRQQPGQSLTLIATANQGSEATYESGFVIDKFPISRPNLTFSTLTVSNMSPEDSSIYLCSVVVGSVAYTFGSGTRLTVV.

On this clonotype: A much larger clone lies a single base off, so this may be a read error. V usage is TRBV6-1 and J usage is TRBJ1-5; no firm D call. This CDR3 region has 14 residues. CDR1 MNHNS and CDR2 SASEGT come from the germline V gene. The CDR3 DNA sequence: TGTGACAGCATGGGAGGAGTCGGCAATCAGCCCCAGCATTTT. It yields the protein CDSMGGVGNQPQHF.

The CDR3 coding sequence is TGTGCCTGGGGGGGGGGCTGGGACTTCTACTCTGGGGCCAACGTCCTGACTTTC. It specifies CAWGGGWDFYSGANVLTF. This chain connects TRBV30 to TRBJ2-6, with D maybe TRBD2 (7 bases). This CDR3 comprises 18 residues. V was clipped by 5 bases and J by 0 bases, with 20 bases between them. The germline V gene encodes CDR1 GTSNPN and CDR2 SVGIG (reference sequence). Based on the CDR3 plus reference TRBV30 and TRBJ2-6, the full variable domain is SQTIHQWPATLVQPVGSPLSLECTVEGTSNPNLYWYRQAAGRGLQLLFYSVGIGQISSEVPQNLSASRPQDRQFILSSKKLLLSDSGFYLCAWGGGWDFYSGANVLTFGAGSRLTVL.

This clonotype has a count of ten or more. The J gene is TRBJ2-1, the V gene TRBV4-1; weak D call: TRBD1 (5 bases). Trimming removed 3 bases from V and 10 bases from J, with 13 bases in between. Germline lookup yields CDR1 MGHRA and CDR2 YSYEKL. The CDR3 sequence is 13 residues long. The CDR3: CASSQAGQPEQFF. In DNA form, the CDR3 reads TGCGCCAGCAGCCAGGCAGGGCAGCCAGAGCAGTTCTTC.

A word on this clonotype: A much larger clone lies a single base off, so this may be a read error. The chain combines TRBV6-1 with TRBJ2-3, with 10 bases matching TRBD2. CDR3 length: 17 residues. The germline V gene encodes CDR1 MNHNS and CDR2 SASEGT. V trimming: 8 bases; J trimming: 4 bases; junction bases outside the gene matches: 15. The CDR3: CASGGIKASGGPDTQYF. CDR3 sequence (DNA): TGTGCCAGCGGTGGGATTAAGGCTAGCGGGGGTCCAGATACGCAGTATTTT.

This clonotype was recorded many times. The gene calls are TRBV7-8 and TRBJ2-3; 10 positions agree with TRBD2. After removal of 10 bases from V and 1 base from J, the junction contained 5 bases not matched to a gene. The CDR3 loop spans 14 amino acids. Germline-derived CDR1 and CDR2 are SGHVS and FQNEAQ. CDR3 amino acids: CATTLAGGTDTQYF. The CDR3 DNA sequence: TGTGCCACCACTCTAGCGGGGGGCACAGATACGCAGTATTTT.

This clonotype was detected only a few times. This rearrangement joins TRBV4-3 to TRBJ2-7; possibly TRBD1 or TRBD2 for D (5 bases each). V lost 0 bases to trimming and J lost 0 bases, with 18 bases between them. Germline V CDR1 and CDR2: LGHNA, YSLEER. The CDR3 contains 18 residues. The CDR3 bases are TGCGCCAGCAGCCAAGATTCTCCCGCAGGGAGTAGCTCCTACGAGCAGTACTTC. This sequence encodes CASSQDSPAGSSSYEQYF.

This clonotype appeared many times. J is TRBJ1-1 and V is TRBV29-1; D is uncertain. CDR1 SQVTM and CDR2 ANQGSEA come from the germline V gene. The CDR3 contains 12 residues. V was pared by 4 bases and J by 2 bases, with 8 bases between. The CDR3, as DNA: TGCAGCGTTGTCGGTAGTAACACTGAAGCTTTCTTT. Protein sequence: CSVVGSNTEAFF.

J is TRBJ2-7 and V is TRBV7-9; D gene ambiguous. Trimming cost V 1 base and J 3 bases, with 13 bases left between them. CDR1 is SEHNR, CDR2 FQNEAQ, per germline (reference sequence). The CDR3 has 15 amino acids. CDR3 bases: TGTGCCAGCAGCTTAGGCCCCCCGACCTACTACGAGCAGTACTTC. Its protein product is CASSLGPPTYYEQYF.

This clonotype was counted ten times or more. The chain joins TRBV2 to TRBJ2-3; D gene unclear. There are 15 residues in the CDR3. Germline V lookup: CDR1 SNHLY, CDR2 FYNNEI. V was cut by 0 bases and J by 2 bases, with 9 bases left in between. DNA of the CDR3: TGTGCCAGCAGTGAAGCGGTTAAGTACACAGATACGCAGTATTTT. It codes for CASSEAVKYTDTQYF.

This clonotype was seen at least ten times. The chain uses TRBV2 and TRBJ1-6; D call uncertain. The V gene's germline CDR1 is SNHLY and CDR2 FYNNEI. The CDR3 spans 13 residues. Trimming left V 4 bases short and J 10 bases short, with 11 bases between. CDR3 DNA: TGTGCCAGCAGTGGAGTCAACTCATCACCCCTCCACTTT. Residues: CASSGVNSSPLHF.